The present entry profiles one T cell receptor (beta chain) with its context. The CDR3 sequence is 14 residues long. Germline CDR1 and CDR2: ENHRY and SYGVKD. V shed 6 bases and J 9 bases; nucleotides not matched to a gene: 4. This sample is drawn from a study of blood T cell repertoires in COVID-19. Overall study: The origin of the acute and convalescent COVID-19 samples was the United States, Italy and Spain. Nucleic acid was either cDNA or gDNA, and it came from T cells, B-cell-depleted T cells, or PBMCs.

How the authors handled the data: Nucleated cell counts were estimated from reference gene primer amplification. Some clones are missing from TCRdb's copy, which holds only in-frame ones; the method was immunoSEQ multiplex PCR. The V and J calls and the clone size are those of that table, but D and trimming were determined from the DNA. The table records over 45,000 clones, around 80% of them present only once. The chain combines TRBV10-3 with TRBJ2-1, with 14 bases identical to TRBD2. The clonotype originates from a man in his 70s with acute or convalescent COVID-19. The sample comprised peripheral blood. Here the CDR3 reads CAIRPGLAGAEQFF. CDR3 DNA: TGTGCCATCAGACCGGGACTAGCGGGGGCTGAGCAGTTCTTC.